This TCR beta chain was profiled in a study of monozygotic twins with inflammatory bowel disease. Regarding the study as a whole: On the inverse Simpson index, IBD patients scored lower for TCRbeta diversity than healthy co-twins.

For every TCR library, approximately 4,000 ng of total RNA was used. Researchers used template switching to add UMIs featuring a 6-nucleotide sample barcode. Using the 5' RACE reads, TCRdb records one entry per CDR3 protein without DNA. The table lists approximately 420,000 distinct CDR3 sequences. A word on this clonotype: The antigen remains unidentified.

The source is a human donor with ulcerative colitis or Crohn's disease, or a healthy co-twin of an affected twin (not recorded which). The sample consisted of blood.

This chain's CDR3 is CASSSDRVQPQHF. The genes are TRBV7-2 and TRBJ1-5; TCRdb calls TRBD1, which cannot be checked without DNA. The CDR3 loop spans 13 amino acids. Germline V lookup: CDR1 SGHTA, CDR2 FQGNSA.